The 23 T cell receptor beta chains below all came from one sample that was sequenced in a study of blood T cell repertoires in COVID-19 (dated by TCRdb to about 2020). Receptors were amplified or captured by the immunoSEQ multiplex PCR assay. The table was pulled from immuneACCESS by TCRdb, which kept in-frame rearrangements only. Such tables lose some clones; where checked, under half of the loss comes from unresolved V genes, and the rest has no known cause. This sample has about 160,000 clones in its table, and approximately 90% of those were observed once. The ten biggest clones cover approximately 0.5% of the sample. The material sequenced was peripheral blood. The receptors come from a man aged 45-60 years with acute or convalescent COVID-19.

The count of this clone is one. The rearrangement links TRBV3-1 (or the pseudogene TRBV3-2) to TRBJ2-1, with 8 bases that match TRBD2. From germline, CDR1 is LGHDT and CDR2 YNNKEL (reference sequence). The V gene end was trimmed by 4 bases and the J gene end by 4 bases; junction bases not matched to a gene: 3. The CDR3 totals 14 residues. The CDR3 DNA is TGTGCCAGCAGCCGGCGGGAGGAATACAATGAGCAGTTCTTC. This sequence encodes CASSRREEYNEQFF.

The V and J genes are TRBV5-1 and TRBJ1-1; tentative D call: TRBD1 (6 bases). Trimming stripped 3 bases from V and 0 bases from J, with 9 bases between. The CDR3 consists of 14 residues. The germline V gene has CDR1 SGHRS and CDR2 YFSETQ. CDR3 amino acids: CASSSDRLNTEAFF. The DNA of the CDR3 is TGCGCCAGCAGCTCGGACAGACTGAACACTGAAGCTTTCTTT.

The CDR3 nucleotides read TGTGCCTGGAGCCCGGGAGGACCCAACACTGAAGCTTTCTTT. It is translated as CAWSPGGPNTEAFF. The chain is built from TRBV30 and TRBJ1-1; no definite D call. CDR3 length: 14 residues. V dropped 3 bases and J dropped 2 bases, with 13 bases sitting between them. Germline V lookup: CDR1 GTSNPN, CDR2 SVGIG (reference sequence).

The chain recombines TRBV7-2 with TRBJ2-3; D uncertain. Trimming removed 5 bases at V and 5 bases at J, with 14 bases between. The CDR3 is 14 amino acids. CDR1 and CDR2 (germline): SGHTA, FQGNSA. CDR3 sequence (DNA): TGTGCCAGCAGCAAAAGCCCGCCCCAAGATACGCAGTATTTT. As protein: CASSKSPPQDTQYF.

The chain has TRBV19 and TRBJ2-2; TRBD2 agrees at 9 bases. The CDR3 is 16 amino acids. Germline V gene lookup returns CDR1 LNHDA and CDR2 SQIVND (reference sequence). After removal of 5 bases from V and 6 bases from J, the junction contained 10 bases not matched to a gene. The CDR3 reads CASSRPSGEGSGELFF. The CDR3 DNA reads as TGTGCCAGTAGTCGCCCTAGCGGGGAGGGGTCCGGGGAGCTGTTTTTT.

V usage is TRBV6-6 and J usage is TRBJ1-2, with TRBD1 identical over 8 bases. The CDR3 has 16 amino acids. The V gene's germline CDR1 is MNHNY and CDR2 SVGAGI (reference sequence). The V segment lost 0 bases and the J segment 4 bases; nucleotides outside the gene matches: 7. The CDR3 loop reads CASSYSDRVKSYGYTF. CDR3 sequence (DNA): TGTGCCAGCAGTTACTCGGACAGGGTCAAGTCCTATGGCTACACCTTC.

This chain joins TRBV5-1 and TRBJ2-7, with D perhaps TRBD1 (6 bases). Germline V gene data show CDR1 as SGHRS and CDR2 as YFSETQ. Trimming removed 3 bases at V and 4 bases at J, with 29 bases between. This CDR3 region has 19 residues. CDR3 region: CASSSPRGRVGSRSYEQYF. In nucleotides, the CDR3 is TGCGCCAGCAGCTCCCCCAGGGGTAGGGTCGGGTCAAGGTCTTACGAGCAGTACTTC.

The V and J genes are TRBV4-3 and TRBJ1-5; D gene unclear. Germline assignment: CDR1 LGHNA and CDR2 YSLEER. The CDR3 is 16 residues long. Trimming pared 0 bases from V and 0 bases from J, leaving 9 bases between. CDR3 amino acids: CASSQDSYGSNQPQHF. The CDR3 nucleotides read TGCGCCAGCAGCCAAGATAGTTACGGTAGCAATCAGCCCCAGCATTTT.

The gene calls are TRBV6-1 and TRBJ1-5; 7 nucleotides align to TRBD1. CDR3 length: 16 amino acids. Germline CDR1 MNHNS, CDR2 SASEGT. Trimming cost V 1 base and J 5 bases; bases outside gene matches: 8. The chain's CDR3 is CASSEGEGAWDQPQHF. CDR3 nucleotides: TGTGCCAGCAGTGAAGGAGAGGGGGCGTGGGATCAGCCCCAGCATTTT.

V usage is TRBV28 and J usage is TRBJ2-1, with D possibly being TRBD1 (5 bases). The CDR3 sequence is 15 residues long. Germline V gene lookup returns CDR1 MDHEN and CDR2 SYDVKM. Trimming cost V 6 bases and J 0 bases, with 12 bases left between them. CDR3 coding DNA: TGTGCCAGCAGCCCCGACAGAGACTCCTACAATGAGCAGTTCTTC. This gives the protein CASSPDRDSYNEQFF.

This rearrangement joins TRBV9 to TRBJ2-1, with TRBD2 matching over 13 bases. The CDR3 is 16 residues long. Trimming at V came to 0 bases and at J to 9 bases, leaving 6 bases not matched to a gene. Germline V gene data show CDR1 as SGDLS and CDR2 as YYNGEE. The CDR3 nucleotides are TGTGCCAGCAGCGTAGGCCCGGGACTAGCGGGAACTGAGCAGTTCTTC. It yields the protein CASSVGPGLAGTEQFF. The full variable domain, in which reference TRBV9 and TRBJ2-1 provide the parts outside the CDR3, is DSGVTQTPKHLITATGQRVTLRCSPRSGDLSVYWYQQSLDQGLQFLIQYYNGEERAKGNILERFSAQQFPDLHSELNLSSLELGDSALYFCASSVGPGLAGTEQFFGPGTRLTVL.

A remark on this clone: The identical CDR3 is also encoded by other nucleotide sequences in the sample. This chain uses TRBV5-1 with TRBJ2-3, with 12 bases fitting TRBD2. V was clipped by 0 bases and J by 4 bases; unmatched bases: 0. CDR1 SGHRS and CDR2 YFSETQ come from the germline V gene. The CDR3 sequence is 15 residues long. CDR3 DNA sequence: TGCGCCAGCAGCTTGGGACTAGCGGGGGCAGATACGCAGTATTTT. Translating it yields CASSLGLAGADTQYF.

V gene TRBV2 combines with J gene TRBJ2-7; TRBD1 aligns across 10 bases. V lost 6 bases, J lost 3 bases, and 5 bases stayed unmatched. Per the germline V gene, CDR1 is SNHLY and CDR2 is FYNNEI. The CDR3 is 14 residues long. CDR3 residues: CASSRQGANYEQYV. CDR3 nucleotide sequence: TGTGCCAGCAGCAGACAGGGGGCTAACTACGAGCAGTACGTC.

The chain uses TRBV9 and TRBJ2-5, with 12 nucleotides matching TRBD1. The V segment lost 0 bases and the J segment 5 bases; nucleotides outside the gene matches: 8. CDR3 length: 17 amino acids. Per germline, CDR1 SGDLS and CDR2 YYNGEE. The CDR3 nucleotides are TGTGCCAGCAGCGTAGCGCCGGGACAGGGGGCTTATGAGACCCAGTACTTC. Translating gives CASSVAPGQGAYETQYF.

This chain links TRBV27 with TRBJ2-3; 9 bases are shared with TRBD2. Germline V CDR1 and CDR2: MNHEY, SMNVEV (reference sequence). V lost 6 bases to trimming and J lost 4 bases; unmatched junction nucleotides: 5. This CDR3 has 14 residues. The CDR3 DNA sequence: TGTGCCAGCAGACCGACTAGCGGTTCAGATACGCAGTATTTT. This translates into CASRPTSGSDTQYF.

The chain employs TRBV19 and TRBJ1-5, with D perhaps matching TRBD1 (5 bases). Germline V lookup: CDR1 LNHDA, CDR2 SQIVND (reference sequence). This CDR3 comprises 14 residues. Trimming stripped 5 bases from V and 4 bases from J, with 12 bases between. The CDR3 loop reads CASSPWGGNQPQHF. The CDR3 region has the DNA TGTGCCAGTAGTCCCTGGGGGGGAAATCAGCCCCAGCATTTT.

CDR3 coding DNA: TGTGCCAGCAGCTTAGCTGTAGCGGGGCCTAACAATGAGCAGTTCTTC. Translated, it gives CASSLAVAGPNNEQFF. V gene TRBV7-9 combines with J gene TRBJ2-1, with 8 bases fitting TRBD2. This CDR3 has 16 residues. The junction had 6 bases not matched to a gene; V was cut back by 0 bases and J by 5 bases. CDR1 SEHNR and CDR2 FQNEAQ come from the germline V gene (reference sequence).

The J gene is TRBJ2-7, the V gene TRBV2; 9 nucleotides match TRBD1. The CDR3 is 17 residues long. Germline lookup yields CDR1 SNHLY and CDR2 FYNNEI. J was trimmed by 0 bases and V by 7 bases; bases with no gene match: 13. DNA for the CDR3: TGTGCCAGCAAAAGCCGGACAGGGGAACCCCTCTCCTACGAGCAGTACTTC. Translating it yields CASKSRTGEPLSYEQYF.

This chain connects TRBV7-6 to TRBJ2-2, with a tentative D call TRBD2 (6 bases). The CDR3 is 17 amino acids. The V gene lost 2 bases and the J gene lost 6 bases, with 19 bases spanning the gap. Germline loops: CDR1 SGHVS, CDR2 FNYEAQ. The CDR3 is CASSLFGGGPFSGELFF. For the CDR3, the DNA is TGTGCCAGCAGCTTATTTGGAGGAGGGCCATTTTCCGGGGAGCTGTTTTTT.

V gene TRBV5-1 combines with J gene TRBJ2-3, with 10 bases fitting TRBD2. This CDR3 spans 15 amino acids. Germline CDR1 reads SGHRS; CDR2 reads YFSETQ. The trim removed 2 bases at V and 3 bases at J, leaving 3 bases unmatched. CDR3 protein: CASSLAGGQTDTQYF. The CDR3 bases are TGCGCCAGCAGCTTAGCGGGGGGGCAGACAGATACGCAGTATTTT.

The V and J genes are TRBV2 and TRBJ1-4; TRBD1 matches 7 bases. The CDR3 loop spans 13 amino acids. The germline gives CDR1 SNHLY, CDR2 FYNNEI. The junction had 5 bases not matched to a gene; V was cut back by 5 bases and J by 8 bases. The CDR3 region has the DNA TGTGCCAGCAGTAACAGGGGCGTCGAAAAACTGTTTTTT. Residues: CASSNRGVEKLFF.

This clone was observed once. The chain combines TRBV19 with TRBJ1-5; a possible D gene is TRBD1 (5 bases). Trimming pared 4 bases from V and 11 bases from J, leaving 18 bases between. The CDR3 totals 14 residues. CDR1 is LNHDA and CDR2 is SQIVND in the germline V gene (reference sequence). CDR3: CASSTRDYTGTQHF. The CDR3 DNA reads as TGTGCCAGTAGTACAAGGGACTACACGGGGACCCAGCATTTT.

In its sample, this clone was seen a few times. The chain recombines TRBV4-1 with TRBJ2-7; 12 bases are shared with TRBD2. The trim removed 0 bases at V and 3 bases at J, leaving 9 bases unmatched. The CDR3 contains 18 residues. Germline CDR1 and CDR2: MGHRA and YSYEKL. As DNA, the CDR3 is TGCGCCAGCAGCCAAGAAGAGCGGGGACTAGCGGGCCTCTACGAGCAGTACTTC. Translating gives CASSQEERGLAGLYEQYF.